One and the same sample provided the 12 T cell receptor beta chains below, sequenced in a study of blood T cell repertoires in COVID-19. The repertoire was sequenced with immunoSEQ multiplex PCR; TCRdb's copy has only in-frame clones and lacks some. The sample has about 130,000 clones, 84% seen once. The sample taken for sequencing was peripheral blood. All receptors derive from a human donor in a cohort sampled during active COVID-19.

V is TRBV4-3 and J is TRBJ2-5, with 7 bases aligning to TRBD2. Germline loops: CDR1 LGHNA, CDR2 YSLEER. Trimming cost V 4 bases and J 2 bases; bases outside gene matches: 4. This CDR3 has 14 amino acids. CDR3 residues: CASSPELAQETQYF. Written as DNA, the CDR3 is TGCGCCAGCAGCCCCGAACTAGCGCAAGAGACCCAGTACTTC.

Of note for this clone: The junction departs from the called germline gene at one end, perhaps through a read error. The chain joins TRBV2 to TRBJ2-7; 16 bases are shared with TRBD2. The CDR3 runs to 16 residues. Germline V gene sequence: CDR1 SNHLY, CDR2 FYNNEI. CDR3 loop: CASIGTSGGASSEQYF. The DNA for the CDR3 is TGTGCCAGCATCGGGACTAGCGGGGGGGCCTCCTCCGAGCAGTACTTC.

CDR3 residues: CASRAGASNQPQHF. The CDR3 nucleotides read TGTGCCAGCAGGGCAGGGGCAAGCAATCAGCCCCAGCATTTT. The chain recombines TRBV2 with TRBJ1-5; TRBD1 is a possible D gene (6 bases). The CDR3 consists of 14 residues. V shed 6 bases and J shed 1 base, with 10 bases lying between them. Germline values: CDR1 SNHLY, CDR2 FYNNEI.

The V gene is TRBV3-1 (or the pseudogene TRBV3-2), the J gene TRBJ2-1; TRBD2 matches at 13 bases. The V gene's germline CDR1 is LGHDT and CDR2 YNNKEL (reference sequence). The CDR3 totals 15 residues. Trimming at V came to 4 bases and at J to 9 bases, leaving 6 bases not matched to a gene. The CDR3 here is CASSLGTSGAGEQFF. CDR3 sequence (DNA): TGTGCCAGCAGCCTTGGGACTAGCGGGGCGGGTGAGCAGTTCTTC.

This clone showed up just a few times. V and J are TRBV19 and TRBJ1-6, with D possibly TRBD1 on 5 matching bases. The CDR3 covers 12 residues. V was clipped by 5 bases and J by 8 bases, with 7 bases between them. In germline, CDR1 is LNHDA, CDR2 SQIVND (reference sequence). CDR3 sequence: CASSSTDSPLHF. The CDR3 DNA sequence: TGTGCCAGTAGTTCGACAGATTCACCCCTCCACTTT.

CDR3 coding DNA: TGTGCCAGCAGCAAACCGAGGGGGCAGGGGCTCAATGGGGCCAACGTCCTGACTTTC. Translating gives CASSKPRGQGLNGANVLTF. The chain employs TRBV21-1 and TRBJ2-6; TRBD1, the D gene given by the table, was not confirmed from the DNA. TRBV21-1 is given as a pseudogene. The CDR3 loop spans 19 amino acids.

CDR3 sequence reads: CASSLRSSYEQYF. CDR3 bases: TGTGCCAGCAGCCTTAGGAGCTCCTACGAGCAGTACTTC. This rearrangement joins TRBV3-1 (or the pseudogene TRBV3-2) to TRBJ2-7; D unclear. This CDR3 spans 13 amino acids. Per germline, CDR1 LGHDT and CDR2 YNNKEL (reference sequence). Trimming stripped 4 bases from V and 0 bases from J, with 7 bases between.

The chain joins TRBV27 to TRBJ2-6; a weak D match, TRBD1 (6 bases). The CDR3 is made up of 16 amino acids. Germline CDR1 and CDR2: MNHEY and SMNVEV (reference sequence). V lost 0 bases and J lost 3, with 9 bases in between. The DNA of the CDR3 is TGTGCCAGCAGTTTATCCAGGACAGATGGGGCCAACGTCCTGACTTTC. Its translation: CASSLSRTDGANVLTF.

The chain links TRBV7-2 to TRBJ1-2; D possibly corresponds to TRBD1 (6 bases). V was trimmed by 4 bases and J by 1 base, leaving 13 bases between them. In germline, CDR1 is SGHTA, CDR2 FQGNSA. This CDR3 is 15 amino acids long. CDR3 nucleotides: TGTGCCAGCAGCTCCCCGGACAGAAATAACTATGGCTACACCTTC. Protein: CASSSPDRNNYGYTF.

This chain connects TRBV7-9 to TRBJ2-1, with 9 nucleotides matching TRBD2. Germline V gene lookup returns CDR1 SEHNR and CDR2 FQNEAQ (reference sequence). The CDR3 is made up of 15 amino acids. V was clipped by 0 bases and J by 9 bases; unmatched bases: 6. The CDR3 coding sequence is TGTGCCAGCAGCTTAGCGGGTAGCGGGAGTGTTGAGCAGTTCTTC. Amino acids: CASSLAGSGSVEQFF.

The gene calls are TRBV5-6 and TRBJ1-1; 7 bases agree with TRBD1. The CDR3 sequence is 15 residues long. The germline V gene encodes CDR1 SGHDT and CDR2 YYEEEE. With 2 bases clipped from V and 4 bases from J, the junction kept 8 bases outside the gene matches. The CDR3 nucleotides read TGTGCCAGCAGCTTTTCAGGGGGAAGGGGCACTGAAGCTTTCTTT. This encodes CASSFSGGRGTEAFF.

This clone was seen more than once but under ten times. V and J are TRBV30 and TRBJ1-2; a weak D match, TRBD1 (5 bases). Trimming removed 0 bases at V and 3 bases at J, with 11 bases between. The CDR3 spans 14 residues. Per the germline V gene, CDR1 is GTSNPN and CDR2 is SVGIG (reference sequence). The CDR3, as DNA: TGTGCCTGGAGTGTACGGGACTCCGACTATGGCTACACCTTC. Protein sequence: CAWSVRDSDYGYTF.